This T cell receptor beta chain came from a study of identical twins listed by TCRdb under 2016. Describing the broader study: The study deep-sequenced TCR alpha and beta repertoires from monozygotic twins, unrelated adults of various ages and cord blood to test whether fetal clonotypes persist. Replicate twin experiments were performed at different times using different library preparation protocols to rule out contamination. Study-level results and caveats: Excess twin sharing in beta out-of-frame sequences was weaker because fewer shared sequences lowered the signal-to-noise ratio. Fewer insertions were carried by abundant cord blood beta clonotypes, a similar but weaker trend appeared in young adult naive repertoires, and no such trend appeared in memory repertoires. Because the same donors could not be followed over many years, conclusions were based on cross-sectional statistical analysis. Recombination models systematically underestimated out-of-frame TCR alpha sharing in monozygotic twins but agreed with sharing between unrelated individuals. Invariant T cells such as MAIT and iNKT could partly confound zero-insertion analyses, although diverse VJ usage argued against such confounding for most clonotypes. Compared with coincidental sharing between unrelated individuals, out-of-frame TCR alpha sequences shared between twins had an excess of sequences with low generation probability.

Libraries were prepared through 5' RACE. Data came from an Illumina HiSeq 2000. Template switching introduced a universal primer binding site; the final cDNA contained a unique molecular identifier, enabling accurate counting of TCR cDNA molecules. First-strand cDNA for TCR alpha and beta chains was synthesized from specific primers in the conserved constant-segment region. To control for contamination, every cDNA library was double barcoded, receiving both a SMART-Mk sample barcode and Illumina barcodes. TruSeq adapter sequences, together with Illumina sample barcodes, were added in two successive PCR steps. The Illumina HiSeq platform was used with custom primers to sequence TCR alpha and beta cDNA libraries. Per the original workflow: MiGEC processed the raw reads to extract unique molecular identifiers, while MiXCR was used to determine the CDR3 positions. For each individual, recombination models were inferred using an EM algorithm with the repgenHMM and IGoR tools. The tcR package in R was used for shared clonotype analysis, with sharing normalized by the product of cloneset sizes. To study raw recombination without the effects of thymic and clonal selection, out-of-frame nonproductive sequences were analyzed. TCRdb redid the processing of the public reads, applying fastp at Q25 and MiXCR, and retained in-frame beta chains. Rows with one shared CDR3 protein collapse into an entry with the most common genes and DNA. TCRdb, rather than the study authors, made the V and J calls. Across this sample there are 200,000 to 250,000 distinct CDR3 sequences, with approximately 7% seen only once. The ten largest make up 3% to 4.5% of the sample.

Relative to germline, V is missing 3 bases and J is missing 3 bases, with 7 bases of the junction outside any gene match. Measured from the cysteine to the phenylalanine, the CDR3 is 15 residues long. Only the CDR3 region is kept as DNA, spanning 45 bases read in frame from base 1. This clonotype was observed at least ten times. Its antigen remains undetermined. Base qualities were left out, and no much larger clone turns up one base away. Every donor in the study was a healthy Caucasian. The twin cohort consisted of three pairs of female monozygotic twins, all aged roughly 18 to 29 years. Miltenyi CD45RO+ enrichment and human naive T-cell isolation kits were used to isolate memory (CD45RO+) and naive T cells from PBMC. The same data also contributed to another study, on yellow fever vaccine responses in identical twins. The second study also describes: According to the authors, the vaccine-induced T cell response in identical twins seemed to be partly convergent and partly specific to each individual. The study precisely tracked vaccine-responding T cell clones in identical twins.

The V gene is TRBV12-3 or TRBV12-4 and the J gene is TRBJ2-7; 8 nucleotides in the junction match TRBD1. This clonotype was sampled from a woman in her late teens or twenties in good health. Source material: memory (CD45RO+) T cells sorted from blood. This sample's cell subset or site label indicates: CD45RO+ enriched T cells. The CDR3 loop reads CASSFGVDRGYEQYF. The DNA sequence reads TGTGCCAGCAGTTTCGGCGTCGACAGGGGCTACGAGCAGTACTTC.